The 3 T cell receptor beta chains below were found in one sample sequenced in a study of control samples from healthy donors and cancer patients. Profiled with immunoSEQ multiplex PCR; TCRdb holds only in-frame clones, not every one. Of about 45,000 clones in the sample, 75% to 95% were seen once. The material sequenced was PBMCs. These receptors originate from a woman aged 40 to 50 with head and neck cancer.

The chain carries TRBV1 and TRBJ1-3. TRBV1 is shown as a pseudogene. CDR3 length: 18 amino acids. DNA of the CDR3: TGCACCAGCAGCCAAGACAAGAAGGGGGGCGCCTCTGGAAACACCATATATTTT. The encoded protein is CTSSQDKKGGASGNTIYF.

DNA of the CDR3: TGTGCCAGTAGTATGGACAGGGGGCGAACTTATGGCTACACCTTC. Translated, it gives CASSMDRGRTYGYTF. This sequence joins TRBV19 and TRBJ1-2; the match to TRBD1 covers 11 bases. Trimming took 3 bases from V and 5 from J; bases not matched to a gene: 5. Germline CDR1 is LNHDA and CDR2 is SQIVND (reference sequence). The CDR3 is 15 residues long.

The rearrangement uses TRBV6-5 and TRBJ2-5, with 7 positions matching TRBD2. The V segment lost 8 bases and the J segment 3 bases; nucleotides outside the gene matches: 9. Germline loops: CDR1 MNHEY, CDR2 SVGAGI. The CDR3 consists of 14 residues. The CDR3 DNA reads TGTGCCAGCCGCCCCCATGCGGGGGAAGAGACCCAGTACTTC. It specifies CASRPHAGEETQYF.